Below are 22 T cell receptor beta chains sequenced from a single sample in a study of yellow fever vaccine responses in identical twins. TCRdb redid the calling of the RT-PCR reads with MiXCR, one entry per CDR3 protein. Here the sample spans over 1,000 distinct CDR3 sequences, roughly 80% being singletons. This specimen consisted of T cells from blood (PBMCs), unsorted or a sorted subset (not recorded which), obtained before or after yellow fever vaccination (not recorded which). These TCRs come from a female donor who received the yellow fever vaccine.

The V call is TRBV12-3 or TRBV12-4, the J call TRBJ1-1; D may be TRBD1 (5 bases). The CDR3 spans 14 residues. Trimming cost V 1 base and J 5 bases, with 11 bases left between them. The CDR3, as DNA: TGTGCCAGCAGTTTAGGGGGCGGAGGGACTGAAGCTTTCTTT. Encoded protein: CASSLGGGGTEAFF.

This rearrangement joins TRBV30 to TRBJ1-3; TRBD1 agrees at 8 bases. CDR1 and CDR2 (germline): GTSNPN, SVGIG (reference sequence). This CDR3 region has 14 residues. After removal of 3 bases from V and 4 bases from J, the junction contained 5 bases not matched to a gene. The CDR3: CAWRRDRNGNTIYF. DNA for the CDR3: TGTGCCTGGAGACGGGACAGGAACGGAAACACCATATATTTT.

V and J are TRBV6-2 or TRBV6-3 and TRBJ1-1; D gene unclear. The CDR3 length is 13 residues. The V end lost 2 bases, the J end lost 3 bases, and 7 bases lay between the germline ends. Germline values: CDR1 MNHEY, CDR2 SVGEGT. The CDR3 is CASSYRSDTEAFF. The CDR3 DNA follows: TGTGCCAGCAGTTACCGGAGCGACACTGAAGCTTTCTTT.

The chain joins TRBV10-1 to TRBJ2-7; D gene uncertain. CDR1 is WNHNN, CDR2 SYGVQD, per germline (reference sequence). V was pared by 3 bases and J by 5 bases, with 11 bases between. The CDR3 consists of 13 residues. The CDR3 coding sequence is TGCGCCAGCAGTGACGAGGTAACGAACGAGCAGTACGTC. As protein: CASSDEVTNEQYV.

The CDR3 region has the DNA TGTGCCAGCAGCTACGGCCCGGGCGCTGAAGCTTTCTTT. Translating gives CASSYGPGAEAFF. The V and J genes are TRBV7-3 and TRBJ1-1; D gene unclear. CDR3 length equals 13 residues. V lost 4 bases and J 6 bases, leaving 12 bases between the germline ends. Germline V gene data show CDR1 as SGHTA and CDR2 as FQGTGA.

The chain joins TRBV15 to TRBJ1-1; possible D gene TRBD1, 5 bases. Germline V gives CDR1 LNHNV, CDR2 YYDKDF (reference sequence). Trimming cost V 3 bases and J 3 bases, with 11 bases left between them. The CDR3 runs to 14 residues. In nucleotides, the CDR3 is TGTGCCACCAGCAGCGGGGGGGTGGACACTGAAGCTTTCTTT. Translation gives CATSSGGVDTEAFF.

The rearrangement joins TRBV4-2 to TRBJ2-3, with D possibly being TRBD1 (6 bases). CDR1 is LGHNA, CDR2 YNFKEQ, per germline. The CDR3 covers 14 residues. Trimming took off 4 bases at V and 0 bases at J, with 8 bases between the two ends. CDR3 sequence reads: CASSPDRSTDTQYF. The CDR3 DNA sequence: TGTGCCAGCAGCCCTGACAGGAGCACAGATACGCAGTATTTT.

The chain combines TRBV12-3 or TRBV12-4 with TRBJ2-2; D tentatively reads TRBD1 or TRBD2 (5 bases each). The V end was cut by 0 bases, the J end by 6 bases, with 11 bases between. The CDR3 loop spans 15 amino acids. CDR3 sequence reads: CASSLAGPPSGELFF. CDR3 sequence (DNA): TGTGCCAGCAGTTTAGCGGGACCCCCATCCGGGGAGCTGTTTTTT.

The rearrangement joins TRBV9 to TRBJ1-1; D unclear. Per germline, CDR1 SGDLS and CDR2 YYNGEE. V shed 0 bases and J shed 4 bases, with 13 bases lying between them. The CDR3 is made up of 15 amino acids. CDR3 sequence reads: CASSVVEGIGTEAFF. The CDR3 bases are TGTGCCAGCAGCGTAGTGGAGGGTATAGGCACTGAAGCTTTCTTT.

The rearrangement joins TRBV6-6 to TRBJ2-3, with 7 bases matching TRBD2. Germline V gene data show CDR1 as MNHNY and CDR2 as SVGAGI (reference sequence). The CDR3 is 16 amino acids. V was clipped by 0 bases and J by 1 base; unmatched bases: 4. The CDR3 DNA follows: TGTGCCAGCAGTTACTCCCTGGGGGGGGGCACAGATACGCAGTATTTT. This codes for CASSYSLGGGTDTQYF.

V is TRBV15 and J is TRBJ2-1, with 11 bases matching TRBD2. This CDR3 spans 16 amino acids. The V and J ends lost 2 bases and 9 bases, in that order; junction bases with no gene match: 9. The germline CDR1 and CDR2 sequences are LNHNV and YYDKDF (reference sequence). The chain's CDR3 is CATSRHLSGRASEQFF. The CDR3, as DNA: TGTGCCACCAGCAGACACCTTAGCGGGAGGGCCAGTGAGCAGTTCTTC.

This clonotype was observed a handful of times. The rearrangement links TRBV13 to TRBJ1-1; D uncertain. Trimming took off 7 bases at V and 3 bases at J, with 12 bases between the two ends. The CDR3 runs to 13 residues. Looked up from germline, CDR1 is PRHDT and CDR2 is FYEKMQ (reference sequence). Here the CDR3 reads CASNKGGDTEAFF. In DNA, the CDR3 is TGTGCCAGCAACAAGGGCGGAGACACTGAAGCTTTCTTT. The full variable domain, its missing parts supplied by reference TRBV13 and TRBJ1-1, is AAGVIQSPRHLIKEKRETATLKCYPIPRHDTVYWYQQGPGQDPQFLISFYEKMQSDKGSIPDRFSAQQFSDYHSELNMSSLELGDSALYFCASNKGGDTEAFFGQGTRLTVV.

The V call is TRBV10-3, the J call TRBJ1-1, with D possibly being TRBD1 (6 bases). The CDR3 has 14 amino acids. V lost 6 bases and J lost 0, with 11 bases in between. Germline V gene sequence: CDR1 ENHRY, CDR2 SYGVKD. The chain's CDR3 is CAIRRQALNTEAFF. The CDR3 DNA sequence: TGTGCCATCAGGAGACAGGCCTTGAACACTGAAGCTTTCTTT.

V is TRBV20-1 and J is TRBJ2-7; the D gene is possibly TRBD1 (5 bases). Trimming left V 4 bases short and J 3 bases short, with 16 bases between. Germline CDR1 and CDR2: DFQATT and SNEGSKA (reference sequence). The CDR3 totals 14 residues. CDR3 DNA: TGCAGTGCTACCCTCCCGACAGCAAACTACGAGCAGTACTTC. This encodes CSATLPTANYEQYF.

This chain joins TRBV7-3 and TRBJ2-1, with TRBD2 identical over 8 bases. The germline gives CDR1 SGHTA, CDR2 FQGTGA. CDR3 length: 15 amino acids. The V gene end was trimmed by 3 bases and the J gene end by 3 bases; junction bases not matched to a gene: 4. CDR3 bases: TGTGCCAGCAGCTTTGACGGGAGGGTCTACAATGAGCAGTTCTTC. Encoded protein: CASSFDGRVYNEQFF. The full variable domain, completed using reference TRBV7-3 and TRBJ2-1, is GAGVSQTPSNKVTEKGKYVELRCDPISGHTALYWYRQSLGQGPEFLIYFQGTGAADDSGLPNDRFFAVRPEGSVSTLKIQRTERGDSAVYLCASSFDGRVYNEQFFGPGTRLTVL.

The genes are TRBV10-3 and TRBJ2-7; the D gene could be TRBD1 or TRBD2 (5 bases each). The germline V gene encodes CDR1 ENHRY and CDR2 SYGVKD. The CDR3 length is 12 residues. V was clipped by 8 bases and J by 3 bases, with 11 bases between them. The CDR3 nucleotides read TGTGCCATCGGCCAGGGAGACTACGAGCAGTACGTC. It translates to CAIGQGDYEQYV.

This clonotype has more than one count but fewer than ten. The chain is built from TRBV10-3 and TRBJ1-1; no definite D call. The CDR3 covers 14 residues. V lost 11 bases to trimming and J lost 1 base, with 17 bases between them. Germline values: CDR1 ENHRY, CDR2 SYGVKD. The CDR3 DNA reads TGTGCCGCATCCATCGGTGGCGGGAACACTGAAGCTTTCTTT. Encoded protein: CAASIGGGNTEAFF.

The gene calls are TRBV23-1 and TRBJ1-5; D unresolved. TRBV23-1 is designated an ORF whose function remains uncertain. Trimming removed 0 bases from V and 0 bases from J, with 6 bases in between. The length of the CDR3 is 15 residues. The CDR3 here is CASSQSRNSNQPQHF. CDR3 nucleotides: TGCGCCAGCAGTCAATCGAGGAATAGCAATCAGCCCCAGCATTTT.

This clonotype was observed once. The V call is TRBV4-2, the J call TRBJ2-5; a weak D match, TRBD1 (5 bases). The ends were cut back, 4 bases at V and 3 bases at J, with 15 bases in the middle. The CDR3 sequence is 15 residues long. CDR1 and CDR2 (germline): LGHNA, YNFKEQ. CDR3 nucleotide sequence: TGTGCCAGCAGCCTCCGTCAGGGAATAGAAGAGACCCAGTACTTC. Translated: CASSLRQGIEETQYF.

This chain connects TRBV23-1 to TRBJ1-1, with D possibly being TRBD1 (5 bases). TRBV23-1 is classed as an ORF, of uncertain function. Deletions cut 0 bases from V and 8 bases from J, with 16 bases between. The length of the CDR3 is 15 residues. CDR3 loop: CASSQSASGPIEAFF. CDR3 nucleotides: TGCGCCAGCAGTCAATCCGCCTCGGGACCGATCGAAGCTTTCTTT.

The rearrangement links TRBV11-3 to TRBJ1-5; D unresolved. CDR1 is SGHNT, CDR2 YENEEA, per germline. The ends were cut back, 3 bases at V and 3 bases at J, with 3 bases in the middle. The CDR3 sequence is 12 residues long. CDR3 DNA: TGTGCCAGCAGCTTTCCCAATCAGCCCCAGCATTTT. Translated: CASSFPNQPQHF.

The gene calls are TRBV5-4 and TRBJ2-1; 7 bases align to TRBD2. This CDR3 has 15 amino acids. Per the germline V gene, CDR1 is SGHNT and CDR2 is YYREEE (reference sequence). V trimming: 0 bases; J trimming: 4 bases; junction bases outside the gene matches: 4. CDR3 protein: CASSLVAGQYNEQFF. CDR3 nucleotides: TGTGCCAGCAGCTTGGTAGCGGGCCAGTACAATGAGCAGTTCTTC.